These T cell receptor beta chains were read from a single sample in a study of T cells in Graves' hyperthyroidism and ophthalmopathy. TCRdb called the multiplex PCR reads again in MiXCR, with one record for every CDR3 protein. The sample holds 450,000 to 500,000 distinct CDR3 sequences; approximately 22% are singletons and the top ten take about 53%. The sequenced sample was blood. These receptors were taken from a woman in her 70s with Graves' ophthalmopathy. CDR3s include the opening cysteine and the closing phenylalanine or tryptophan. The D gene is left open where the match is weak. Some rows mark clone size as missing; the rest say once, few, many or name a class of expanded clone.

clone size: few
D gene: TRBD1
V gene: TRBV6-5
J gene: TRBJ2-2
CDR3 DNA: TGTGCCAGCAGTTACTCGAGGGGACAGTCGAACACCGGGGAGCTGTTTTTT
CDR3 protein: CASSYSRGQSNTGELFF

clone size: -
D gene: -
V gene: TRBV12-3/TRBV12-4
J gene: TRBJ1-2
CDR3 DNA: TGTGCCAGCAGCCCATTCTACTATGGCTACACCTTC
CDR3 protein: CASSPFYYGYTF

clone size: many
D gene: -
V gene: TRBV15
J gene: TRBJ1-2
CDR3 DNA: TGTGCCACCAGCAGACCGGACAGCCGGCTCTATGGCTACACCTTC
CDR3 protein: CATSRPDSRLYGYTF

clone size: -
D gene: TRBD2
V gene: TRBV2
J gene: TRBJ2-1
CDR3 DNA: TGTGCCAGCAGTGACAGTGGACTAGCGACTGAGCAGTTCTTC
CDR3 protein: CASSDSGLATEQFF

clone size: -
D gene: TRBD1
V gene: TRBV7-9
J gene: TRBJ1-2
CDR3 DNA: TGTGCCAGCAGCTTACTATCGTTGGACAGGGGGTCCGGCTACACCTTC
CDR3 protein: CASSLLSLDRGSGYTF

clone size: -
D gene: TRBD2
V gene: TRBV30
J gene: TRBJ2-1
CDR3 DNA: TGTGCCTGGAGGCCAAGACTAGCGGGAACCTACAATGAGCAGTTCTTC
CDR3 protein: CAWRPRLAGTYNEQFF

clone size: few
D gene: TRBD1
V gene: TRBV9
J gene: TRBJ1-3
CDR3 DNA: TGTGCCAGCAGCCCCTCGACAGGGCCCTCTGGAAACACCATATATTTT
CDR3 protein: CASSPSTGPSGNTIYF

clone size: -
D gene: TRBD2
V gene: TRBV27
J gene: TRBJ2-7
CDR3 DNA: TGTGCCAGCAGTCGACTAGCGGGAGACGAGCAGTACTTC
CDR3 protein: CASSRLAGDEQYF

clone size: many
D gene: -
V gene: TRBV2
J gene: TRBJ2-5
CDR3 DNA: TGTGCCAGCAGAGCTCGAGAACAAGAGACCCAGTACTTC
CDR3 protein: CASRAREQETQYF

clone size: -
D gene: TRBD2
V gene: TRBV28
J gene: TRBJ2-5
CDR3 DNA: TGTGCCAGCAGTCCCCCCGGGCTAGCGGCAGCCCAAGGGACCCAGTACTTC
CDR3 protein: CASSPPGLAAAQGTQYF

clone size: many
D gene: -
V gene: TRBV3-1
J gene: TRBJ1-1
CDR3 DNA: TGTGCCAGCAGCCAAGGGTACACTGAAGCTTTCTTT
CDR3 protein: CASSQGYTEAFF

clone size: -
D gene: -
V gene: TRBV9
J gene: TRBJ2-7
CDR3 DNA: TGTGCCAGCAGCGTACGCGGCTCTGCTGGGAACGAGCAGTACTTC
CDR3 protein: CASSVRGSAGNEQYF

clone size: -
D gene: -
V gene: TRBV10-3
J gene: TRBJ1-2
CDR3 DNA: TGTGCCATCGGCGACATACCTAACTATGGCTACACCTTC
CDR3 protein: CAIGDIPNYGYTF

clone size: -
D gene: -
V gene: TRBV3-1
J gene: TRBJ1-4
CDR3 DNA: TGTGCCAGCAGCCCCAGCGGGGCAACTAATGAAAAACTGTTTTTT
CDR3 protein: CASSPSGATNEKLFF

clone size: -
D gene: TRBD1
V gene: TRBV20-1
J gene: TRBJ2-7
CDR3 DNA: TGCAGTGCTAGAGATCTTGACAGGGATTACTACGAGCAGTACTTC
CDR3 protein: CSARDLDRDYYEQYF

clone size: -
D gene: -
V gene: TRBV20-1
J gene: TRBJ2-3
CDR3 DNA: TGCAGTGCTAGAGATGAAGTAGGCTGGACAGATACGCAGTATTTT
CDR3 protein: CSARDEVGWTDTQYF

clone size: few
D gene: TRBD2
V gene: TRBV6-1
J gene: TRBJ2-5
CDR3 DNA: TGTGCCAGCAGTTTGACTAGCGGGAGTTCGTACTTC
CDR3 protein: CASSLTSGSSYF

clone size: once
D gene: -
V gene: TRBV5-1
J gene: TRBJ2-3
CDR3 DNA: TGCGCCAGCAGCCCACCCGTCCGGGATACGCAGTATTTT
CDR3 protein: CASSPPVRDTQYF

clone size: many
D gene: -
V gene: TRBV20-1
J gene: TRBJ1-2
CDR3 DNA: TGCAGTGCTAACGATGGCTACACCTTC
CDR3 protein: CSANDGYTF

clone size: -
D gene: TRBD1
V gene: TRBV5-1
J gene: TRBJ1-1
CDR3 DNA: TGCGCCAGCAGCTGGGACAGGGAGGGGTCCGCTTTCTTT
CDR3 protein: CASSWDREGSAFF

clone size: -
D gene: -
V gene: TRBV13
J gene: TRBJ2-2
CDR3 DNA: TGTGCCAGCAGCCCCGGACATTTGACCGGGGAGCTGTTTTTT
CDR3 protein: CASSPGHLTGELFF

clone size: -
D gene: -
V gene: TRBV20-1
J gene: TRBJ1-2
CDR3 DNA: TGCAGTGCTACCTACAGCTATGGCTACACCTTC
CDR3 protein: CSATYSYGYTF